This T cell receptor (beta chain) originates from a study of post-analysis software for immune sequencing data. Study-wide context: Included courses were relapsing-remitting and secondary progressive multiple sclerosis; progressive-relapsing multiple sclerosis was also included.

The study's findings and limits: Among multiple sclerosis patients, normalized Chao1 diversity was significantly below that of controls. Batch-mates among the samples co-clustered strongly by F measure.

Each TCR beta cDNA library carried unique molecular identifiers. A single record per CDR3 protein comes from TCRdb applying MiXCR to the PCR reads. The sample holds around 700,000 distinct CDR3 sequences, over 45% seen once. Regarding this clonotype: The target antigen is unknown.

The specimen sequenced was blood. The clonotype comes from a girl aged 2-10 years with multiple sclerosis.

The CDR3 loop is CSAAGTGGVQETQYF. CDR3 coding DNA: TGCAGTGCCGCCGGGACAGGGGGCGTCCAAGAGACCCAGTACTTC. V usage is TRBV20-1 and J usage is TRBJ2-5; 12 bases fit TRBD1. The junction had 6 bases not matched to a gene; V was cut back by 6 bases and J by 1 base. CDR3 length: 15 amino acids. The germline CDR1 and CDR2 sequences are DFQATT and SNEGSKA (reference sequence).